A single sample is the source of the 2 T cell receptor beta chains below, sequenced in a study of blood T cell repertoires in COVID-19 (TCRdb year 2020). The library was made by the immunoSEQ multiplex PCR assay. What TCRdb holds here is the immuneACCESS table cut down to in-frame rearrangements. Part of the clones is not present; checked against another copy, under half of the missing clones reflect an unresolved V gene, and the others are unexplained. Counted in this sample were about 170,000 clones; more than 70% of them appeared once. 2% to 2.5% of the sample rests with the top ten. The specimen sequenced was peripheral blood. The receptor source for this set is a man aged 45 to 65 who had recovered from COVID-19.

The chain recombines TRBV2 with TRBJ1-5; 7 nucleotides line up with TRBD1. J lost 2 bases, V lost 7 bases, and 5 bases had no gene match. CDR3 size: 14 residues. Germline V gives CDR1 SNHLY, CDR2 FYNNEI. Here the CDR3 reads CASTRQGGNQPQHF. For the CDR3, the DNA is TGTGCCAGCACCAGACAGGGTGGCAATCAGCCCCAGCATTTT. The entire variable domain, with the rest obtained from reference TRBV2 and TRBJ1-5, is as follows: EPEVTQTPSHQVTQMGQEVILRCVPISNHLYFYWYRQILGQKVEFLVSFYNNEISEKSEIFDDQFSVERPDGSNFTLKIRSTKLEDSAMYFCASTRQGGNQPQHFGDGTRLSIL.

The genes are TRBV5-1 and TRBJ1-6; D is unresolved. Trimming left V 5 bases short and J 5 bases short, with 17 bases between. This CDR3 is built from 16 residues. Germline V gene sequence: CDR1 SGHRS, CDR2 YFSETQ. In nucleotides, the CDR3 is TGCGCCAGCAGTTTAGGCAGACTTGACCATAATTCACCCCTCCACTTT. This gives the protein CASSLGRLDHNSPLHF.